These 16 T cell receptor beta chains originate from one sample sequenced in a study of T cell responses to AZD1222 COVID-19 vaccine. Method: immunoSEQ multiplex PCR; TCRdb's copy keeps in-frame clones and lacks some. The sample includes more than 140,000 clones, 91% of them seen just once. This material consisted of peripheral blood, taken on day 0 of AZD1222 vaccination. The receptors originated from an adult in good health.

The chain is built from TRBV24-1 and TRBJ1-4; D may be TRBD1 (5 bases). From germline, CDR1 is KGHDR and CDR2 SFDVKD. Deletions cut 10 bases from V and 8 bases from J, with 13 bases between. The CDR3 has 12 residues. The CDR3 is CATRGEGEKLFF. CDR3 coding DNA: TGTGCCACTCGGGGGGAAGGCGAAAAACTGTTTTTT.

V gene TRBV11-2 combines with J gene TRBJ2-7; no clear D gene. This CDR3 region has 12 residues. The V gene lost 5 bases and the J gene lost 6 bases, with 11 bases spanning the gap. Germline assignment: CDR1 SGHAT and CDR2 FQNNGV. CDR3 sequence (DNA): TGTGCCAGCAGCCCTTCAACCGGCGAGCAGTACTTC. This codes for CASSPSTGEQYF.

This rearrangement joins TRBV21-1 to TRBJ2-7; the D segment call TRBD1 is taken from the table without a DNA check. TRBV21-1 is annotated as a pseudogene. This CDR3 region has 20 residues. Here the CDR3 DNA reads TGTGCCAGCAGCAAAGTCCTCAAGGGGACAGGTTGCAAACAACCCTACGAGCAGTACTTC. This encodes CASSKVLKGTGCKQPYEQYF.

Comments on this clone: One end of the junction does not line up with germline, which may come from a read error. The chain employs TRBV3-1 (or the pseudogene TRBV3-2) and TRBJ2-1, with 9 bases matching TRBD2. The CDR3 is 14 amino acids. Germline V gene data show CDR1 as LGHDT and CDR2 as YNNKEL (reference sequence). In nucleotides, the CDR3 is TGTGCCAGCAGCCAGACCCGGACTAGCGAGTTGAAACTCTTC. This gives the protein CASSQTRTSELKLF.

The chain joins TRBV18 to TRBJ1-2; D is unclear. The V end was cut by 0 bases, the J end by 4 bases, with 12 bases between. The CDR3 totals 15 residues. Looked up from germline, CDR1 is KGHSH and CDR2 is LQKENI. DNA of the CDR3: TGTGCCAGCTCACCACCTTCGGGTGACGGCTATGGCTACACCTTC. It is translated as CASSPPSGDGYGYTF.

The genes are TRBV27 and TRBJ2-2, with 7 nucleotides matching TRBD2. CDR3 size: 16 residues. Germline loops: CDR1 MNHEY, CDR2 SMNVEV (reference sequence). Trimming removed 5 bases from V and 0 bases from J; junction bases left unmatched: 6. Written as DNA, the CDR3 is TGTGCCAGCAGTCCTCTAGCGGAGGCGAACACCGGGGAGCTGTTTTTT. It is translated as CASSPLAEANTGELFF.

The J gene is TRBJ1-2, the V gene TRBV24-1; 8 positions match TRBD1. The CDR3 sequence is 13 residues long. The V gene's germline CDR1 is KGHDR and CDR2 SFDVKD. The V and J ends lost 6 bases and 7 bases, in that order; junction bases with no gene match: 6. This CDR3 is CATSPDRAGGYTF. The CDR3 nucleotides read TGTGCCACCAGTCCGGACAGGGCGGGTGGCTACACCTTC.

The chain combines TRBV19 with TRBJ2-7; possibly TRBD1 or TRBD2 for D (5 bases each). Germline lookup yields CDR1 LNHDA and CDR2 SQIVND (reference sequence). V lost 10 bases and J 5 bases, leaving 18 bases between the germline ends. The CDR3 loop spans 13 amino acids. CDR3 sequence: CATRWGEGHEQYF. The CDR3 nucleotides are TGTGCCACCAGGTGGGGCGAGGGTCACGAGCAGTACTTC.

V and J are TRBV12-3 or TRBV12-4 and TRBJ2-7, with 7 bases that match TRBD2. The CDR3 is made up of 12 amino acids. After removal of 6 bases from V and 5 bases from J, the junction contained 4 bases not matched to a gene. The CDR3 region is CASRRERDEQYF. The CDR3 bases are TGTGCCAGCAGGCGGGAGAGGGACGAGCAGTACTTC.

This clone turned up a few times. The chain couples TRBV4-1 to TRBJ2-7; D call uncertain. Germline V lookup: CDR1 MGHRA, CDR2 YSYEKL. The V and J ends lost 0 bases and 11 bases respectively, with 14 bases between them. The CDR3 covers 13 residues. The CDR3 region is CASSQDWMLEEYF. The CDR3 bases are TGCGCCAGCAGCCAAGATTGGATGTTAGAGGAGTACTTC.

This clone was recorded once. V gene TRBV6-4 combines with J gene TRBJ2-7; a weak D match, TRBD2 (6 bases). The CDR3 is 15 amino acids. Germline values: CDR1 MRHNA, CDR2 SNTAGT. V was pared by 4 bases and J by 4 bases, with 17 bases between. The CDR3 nucleotides are TGTGCCAGCAGTGCGACTAGTTCCCGGAATTACGAGCAGTACTTC. Protein: CASSATSSRNYEQYF.

The rearrangement joins TRBV5-4 to TRBJ2-1; D unresolved. The CDR3 runs 15 residues. Trimming removed 1 base at V and 3 bases at J, with 11 bases between. Germline V lookup: CDR1 SGHNT, CDR2 YYREEE (reference sequence). The CDR3 DNA reads as TGTGCCAGCAGCTTGACTGGTTCTCTCTACAATGAGCAGTTCTTC. It specifies CASSLTGSLYNEQFF.

This chain connects TRBV5-1 to TRBJ2-3; 12 positions agree with TRBD2. This CDR3 contains 18 residues. V gave up 4 bases and J gave up 5 bases; unmatched junction bases: 14. From germline, CDR1 is SGHRS and CDR2 YFSETQ. The CDR3 DNA is TGCGCCAGCAGCCTCGGACTAGCGGGACCCCCCGGTAGAGATACGCAGTATTTT. It translates to CASSLGLAGPPGRDTQYF.

This chain links TRBV28 with TRBJ2-3, with no clear D. V dropped 3 bases and J dropped 2 bases, with 9 bases sitting between them. The CDR3 runs 14 residues. Germline CDR1 reads MDHEN; CDR2 reads SYDVKM. CDR3 sequence: CASSLARPTDTQYF. The DNA for the CDR3 is TGTGCCAGCAGTTTGGCGCGGCCCACAGATACGCAGTATTTT.

CDR3: CASRSWWNTEAFF. Here the CDR3 DNA reads TGTGCCAGTAGGAGCTGGTGGAACACTGAAGCTTTCTTT. This chain links TRBV19 with TRBJ1-1, with D unresolved. With 6 bases removed from V and 1 base from J, the gap between germline ends came to 9 bases. CDR1 is LNHDA, CDR2 SQIVND, per germline (reference sequence). This CDR3 is built from 13 residues.

The chain employs TRBV19 and TRBJ2-3; D may correspond to TRBD1 or TRBD2 (7 bases each). Germline V lookup: CDR1 LNHDA, CDR2 SQIVND (reference sequence). This CDR3 comprises 17 residues. Deletions cut 3 bases from V and 4 bases from J, with 20 bases between. CDR3 sequence (DNA): TGTGCCAGTAGTATGATAGGGGGCGGGAGCTCTGCAGATACGCAGTATTTT. It encodes CASSMIGGGSSADTQYF. Supplemented by reference TRBV19 and TRBJ2-3, the full variable domain reads DGGITQSPKYLFRKEGQNVTLSCEQNLNHDAMYWYRQDPGQGLRLIYYSQIVNDFQKGDIAEGYSVSREKKESFPLTVTSAQKNPTAFYLCASSMIGGGSSADTQYFGPGTRLTVL.